Listed here are 9 T cell receptor beta chains from one sample, sequenced in a study of OX40 agonist ivuxolimab in advanced cancers. Libraries were prepared by immunoSEQ multiplex PCR; TCRdb keeps only in-frame clonotypes and omits some of them. This sample carries around 90,000 clones, 91% of them seen once, and the ten largest clones take about 2%. Sequences were derived from CD4+ or CD8+ T cells sorted from blood, sampled in a trial of the OX40 agonist ivuxolimab. These receptors were obtained from an adult with an advanced solid tumor such as melanoma, head and neck, liver or kidney cancer.

The genes are TRBV9 and TRBJ1-1; 7 bases are shared with TRBD1. Germline V gene data show CDR1 as SGDLS and CDR2 as YYNGEE. The CDR3 has 15 residues. Trimming removed 4 bases from V and 0 bases from J; junction bases left unmatched: 6. The CDR3 spells CASSFGTAMNTEAFF. Here the CDR3 DNA reads TGTGCCAGCAGCTTCGGGACAGCGATGAACACTGAAGCTTTCTTT.

The J gene is TRBJ2-5, the V gene TRBV2; D unclear. This CDR3 is 13 amino acids long. Germline CDR1 is SNHLY and CDR2 is FYNNEI. The ends were cut back, 4 bases at V and 2 bases at J, with 8 bases in the middle. The CDR3 spells CASSARAQETQYF. The DNA of the CDR3 is TGTGCCAGCAGTGCCCGGGCTCAAGAGACCCAGTACTTC.

The chain is built from TRBV20-1 and TRBJ1-1; the D gene is possibly TRBD1 (5 bases). Germline V gene lookup returns CDR1 DFQATT and CDR2 SNEGSKA (reference sequence). Trimming stripped 3 bases from V and 6 bases from J, with 8 bases between. CDR3 size: 11 residues. The CDR3 here is CSASRGAEAFF. The CDR3 bases are TGCAGTGCTAGTCGGGGGGCTGAAGCTTTCTTT.

The chain combines TRBV27 with TRBJ1-5; a weak D match, TRBD1 (5 bases). V lost 6 bases to trimming and J lost 0 bases, with 12 bases between them. Germline lookup yields CDR1 MNHEY and CDR2 SMNVEV (reference sequence). The CDR3 length is 15 residues. CDR3 loop: CASRTRGYSNQPQHF. Written as DNA, the CDR3 is TGTGCCAGCAGGACCCGGGGCTATAGCAATCAGCCCCAGCATTTT.

This rearrangement joins TRBV19 to TRBJ1-4; tentatively, D is TRBD1 (5 bases). The V end was cut by 5 bases, the J end by 7 bases, with 11 bases between. Germline V gene data show CDR1 as LNHDA and CDR2 as SQIVND (reference sequence). The CDR3 totals 13 residues. DNA for the CDR3: TGTGCCAGTAGTCCCCAAGGGGTTGAAAAACTGTTTTTT. This codes for CASSPQGVEKLFF.

In this sample, this clone turned up once. The CDR3 is CASIDSYASTLFTDTQYF. CDR3 bases: TGTGCCAGCATCGACAGCTACGCTTCGACCTTATTCACAGATACGCAGTATTTT. This chain connects TRBV27 to TRBJ2-3, with D possibly being TRBD1 (5 bases). Germline V gene data show CDR1 as MNHEY and CDR2 as SMNVEV (reference sequence). The CDR3 is 18 residues long. V dropped 7 bases and J dropped 2 bases, with 25 bases sitting between them.

In the case of this clone: A junction boundary mismatches the germline segment, possibly from a read error. The chain carries TRBV5-1 and TRBJ1-2; 7 positions agree with TRBD1. Germline V gene lookup returns CDR1 SGHRS and CDR2 YFSETQ. CDR3 size: 14 residues. This CDR3 reads CASSLDTGVSGYAF. The CDR3 region has the DNA TGCGCCAGCAGCTTGGACACAGGGGTCAGTGGCTACGCCTTC. The full variable domain, in which reference TRBV5-1 and TRBJ1-2 provide the parts outside the CDR3, is KAGVTQTPRYLIKTRGQQVTLSCSPISGHRSVSWYQQTPGQGLQFLFEYFSETQRNKGNFPGRFSGRQFSNSRSEMNVSTLELGDSALYLCASSLDTGVSGYAFGSGTRLTVV.

The gene calls are TRBV6-5 and TRBJ1-1; D gene unclear. Germline CDR1 is MNHEY and CDR2 is SVGAGI. V lost 2 bases, J lost 2 bases, and 6 bases lay in between. This CDR3 contains 13 residues. The DNA for the CDR3 is TGTGCCAGCAGTTACGTCTTTAACACTGAAGCTTTCTTT. It specifies CASSYVFNTEAFF.

The rearrangement links TRBV7-8 to TRBJ1-1, with 8 bases matching TRBD1. The V and J ends lost 5 bases and 9 bases, in that order; junction bases with no gene match: 17. The CDR3 consists of 16 residues. Germline CDR1 and CDR2: SGHVS and FQNEAQ. The CDR3 is CASSTRTGRVGFKAFF. The CDR3 bases are TGTGCCAGCAGCACCCGGACAGGGCGGGTAGGCTTTAAAGCTTTCTTT.